These T cell receptor beta chains were read from a single sample in a study of blood T cell repertoires in COVID-19. The protocol was immunoSEQ multiplex PCR, while the TCRdb copy is restricted to in-frame clones and leaves out a portion. Of roughly 190,000 clones in the sample, about 95% are singletons; the top ten hold 0.7% to 0.8%. What was sequenced was peripheral blood. The receptors stem from a man aged 30 to 45 with COVID-19, enrolled during active disease. CDR3s include the opening cysteine and the closing phenylalanine or tryptophan. The D gene is left open where the match is weak. Where a row states a size, it is once, few, many or the class of an expanded clone; other rows omit it.

>TRBJ2-7|TRBV28|.|.
TGTGCCACCCAACCGACAGCCTACGAGCAGTACTTC
CATQPTAYEQYF
>TRBJ2-1|TRBV6-5|TRBD2|.
TGTGCCAGCAGTCGTCTAGCGGGGGACAATGAGCAGTTCTTC
CASSRLAGDNEQFF
>TRBJ1-5|TRBV28|TRBD1|.
TGTGCCAGCAGTTCACCAAAATCCCCGGGACAGGGATACGCGCCCCAGCATTTT
CASSSPKSPGQGYAPQHF
>TRBJ1-5|TRBV7-9|TRBD1|.
TGTGCCAGCAGCTTAGTGGGGACAGGGGGGATCAATCAGCCCCAGCATTTT
CASSLVGTGGINQPQHF
>TRBJ2-3|TRBV19|.|.
TGTGCCAGTAGTATAGTTCTCGCGGATACGCAGTATTTT
CASSIVLADTQYF
>TRBJ1-1|TRBV30|.|.
TGTGCCTGGGATTCAGGGCACACTGAAGCTTTCTTT
CAWDSGHTEAFF
>TRBJ1-6|TRBV2|.|.
TGTGCCAGCATCCTCGACAGAGATAATTCACCCCTCCACTTT
CASILDRDNSPLHF
>TRBJ2-7|TRBV3-1/TRBV3-2|.|few
TGTGCCAGCAGCCAAGGGACTTCACCCCCCTACGAGCAGTACTTC
CASSQGTSPPYEQYF
>TRBJ2-3|TRBV4-1|TRBD2|.
TGCGCCAGCAGCAGGACTAGCGGACGCACAGATACGCAGTATTTT
CASSRTSGRTDTQYF
>TRBJ2-1|TRBV6-5|TRBD1|.
TGTGCCAGCAGTTACTCCATAGACAGGGATGAGCAGTTCTTC
CASSYSIDRDEQFF
>TRBJ1-5|TRBV19|TRBD1|.
TGTGCCAGTAGCAGGGGACAGGGAGGGCAGCCCCAGCATTTT
CASSRGQGGQPQHF
>TRBJ1-1|TRBV6-5|.|.
TGTGCCAGCAGTCCTCGAGACAGGACCAACACTGAAGCTTTCTTT
CASSPRDRTNTEAFF
>TRBJ1-1|TRBV3-1/TRBV3-2|TRBD1|.
TGTGCCAGCAGCCAAGGGACAGGCGGCACTGAAGCTTTCTTT
CASSQGTGGTEAFF
>TRBJ2-3|TRBV18|TRBD2|once
TGTGCCAGCTCACAAAGTAGCGGGGGTCATTCAGATACGCAGTATTTT
CASSQSSGGHSDTQYF
>TRBJ1-6|TRBV10-3|.|.
TGTGCCATCAGCGCCAAGGGGTCACCCCTCCACTTT
CAISAKGSPLHF
>TRBJ1-1|TRBV6-5|.|.
TGTGCCAGCAGCGCCAGGCGGAACACTGAAGCTTTCTTT
CASSARRNTEAFF
>TRBJ1-2|TRBV3-1/TRBV3-2|TRBD1|.
TGTGCCAGCAGCCACTACCGGGACAGGGATGTGGGCTACACCTTC
CASSHYRDRDVGYTF
>TRBJ1-1|TRBV30|.|.
TGTGCCTGGAACCTACCGGGAACTGAAGCTTTCTTT
CAWNLPGTEAFF
>TRBJ2-5|TRBV5-4|.|.
TGTGCCAGCAGCTCACAGGATTACTTC
CASSSQDYF
>TRBJ1-6|TRBV30|.|.
TGTGCCTGGAGGCCGGGGTCTTATTCACCCCTCCACTTT
CAWRPGSYSPLHF
>TRBJ1-5|TRBV6-5|.|.
TGTGCCAGCAGTCCCACCGGGGATCAGCCCCAGCATTTT
CASSPTGDQPQHF
>TRBJ1-6|TRBV27|.|.
TGTGCCAGCAGTTTTGACAGAAGCTCACCCCTCCACTTT
CASSFDRSSPLHF